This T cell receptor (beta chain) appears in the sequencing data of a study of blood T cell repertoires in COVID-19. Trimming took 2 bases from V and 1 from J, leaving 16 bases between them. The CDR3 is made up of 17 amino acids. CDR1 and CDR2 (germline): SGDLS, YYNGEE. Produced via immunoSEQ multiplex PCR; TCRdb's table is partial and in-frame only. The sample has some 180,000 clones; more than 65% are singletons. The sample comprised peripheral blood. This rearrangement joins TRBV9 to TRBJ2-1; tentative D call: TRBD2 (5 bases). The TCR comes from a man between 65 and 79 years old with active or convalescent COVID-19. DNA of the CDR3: TGTGCCAGCAGCGTTGGAGGTGGGAGCAGGTCCTACAATGAGCAGTTCTTC. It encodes CASSVGGGSRSYNEQFF.